A single sample gave rise to the 17 T cell receptor beta chains below, sequenced in a study of shared clonotypes between healthy human individuals. The table came from immunoSEQ multiplex PCR; TCRdb's copy has only in-frame clones and leaves some out. Of about 1 million clones in the sample, 70% to 80% were seen once. Source material: memory CD4+ T cells sorted from blood. Specified subset: CD45RA-negative fraction. These receptor sequences come from a man between 18 and 29 years old in good health.

Worth noting for this clone: This same CDR3 is encoded by further DNA sequences in the sample. The chain couples TRBV5-1 to TRBJ2-1; a weak D match, TRBD1 (6 bases). Germline-derived CDR1 and CDR2 are SGHRS and YFSETQ. Trimming stripped 2 bases from V and 4 bases from J, with 10 bases between. This CDR3 region has 14 residues. Written as DNA, the CDR3 is TGCGCCAGCAGCTTCCAGGGGTCGTACAATGAGCAGTTCTTC. As protein: CASSFQGSYNEQFF.

This clone was detected ten times or more. This chain connects TRBV7-9 to TRBJ2-3; TRBD2 matches 8 bases. J gave up 5 bases and V 5 bases, and 18 bases lay outside the gene matches. CDR3 length: 18 residues. The germline gives CDR1 SEHNR, CDR2 FQNEAQ (reference sequence). The CDR3 nucleotides read TGTGCCAGCAGCCCCGCTCATAGCGGGGAGCCCCCTGGAGATACGCAGTATTTT. This gives the protein CASSPAHSGEPPGDTQYF.

V gene TRBV25-1 combines with J gene TRBJ2-1; perhaps TRBD2 as D (6 bases). The length of the CDR3 is 16 residues. Trimming took off 4 bases at V and 6 bases at J, with 19 bases between the two ends. Germline-derived CDR1 and CDR2 are MGHDK and SYGVNS. The CDR3 coding sequence is TGTGCCAGCAGTGCGACACTAGGCGGCGGGGCCAATGAGCAGTTCTTC. Amino acids: CASSATLGGGANEQFF.

Worth noting for this clone: One base away lies a much larger clone, so this may be a sequencing read error. J is TRBJ1-6 and V is TRBV6-5; 7 bases fit TRBD1. CDR3 length: 14 amino acids. Germline V gives CDR1 MNHEY, CDR2 SVGAGI. The V segment lost 6 bases and the J segment 6 bases; nucleotides outside the gene matches: 5. Here the CDR3 reads CASSSGTANSPLHF. CDR3 DNA: TGTGCCAGCAGCTCCGGGACAGCTAATTCACCCCTCCACTTT.

The chain couples TRBV5-1 to TRBJ2-5; no clear D gene. Germline V lookup: CDR1 SGHRS, CDR2 YFSETQ. The CDR3 runs to 14 residues. V was cut by 4 bases and J by 1 base, with 11 bases left in between. CDR3: CASSATVTQETQYF. The CDR3 DNA reads as TGCGCCAGCAGCGCCACAGTTACCCAAGAGACCCAGTACTTC.

This clone was picked up a small number of times. This sequence joins TRBV19 and TRBJ2-3; perhaps TRBD1 as D (6 bases). The germline gives CDR1 LNHDA, CDR2 SQIVND (reference sequence). Trimming took off 4 bases at V and 0 bases at J, with 11 bases between the two ends. The CDR3 is 15 residues long. CDR3 protein: CASSRQGISTDTQYF. The CDR3 DNA reads as TGTGCCAGTAGTAGGCAGGGGATAAGCACAGATACGCAGTATTTT.

The rearrangement joins TRBV5-5 to TRBJ1-6; TRBD1 aligns across 7 bases. With 2 bases clipped from V and 0 bases from J, the junction kept 5 bases outside the gene matches. Germline loops: CDR1 SGHKS, CDR2 YYEKEE (reference sequence). The CDR3 has 17 residues. CDR3 loop: CASSFSDRSSYNSPLHF. The CDR3 region has the DNA TGTGCCAGCAGCTTCTCGGACAGGAGCTCCTATAATTCACCCCTCCACTTT.

V is TRBV4-3 and J is TRBJ1-3; TRBD1 is a possible D gene (6 bases). Germline V gene sequence: CDR1 LGHNA, CDR2 YSLEER. The CDR3 is 15 amino acids. The V end was cut by 0 bases, the J end by 8 bases, with 14 bases between. Here the CDR3 DNA reads TGCGCCAGCAGCCAAGACGGGACAAGGATGGACACCATATATTTT. It translates to CASSQDGTRMDTIYF.

This chain links TRBV2 with TRBJ2-2, with 8 nucleotides matching TRBD1. Germline V lookup: CDR1 SNHLY, CDR2 FYNNEI. Trimming took 7 bases from V and 4 from J; bases not matched to a gene: 8. The CDR3 has 15 residues. The CDR3 reads CASNPTDRGTGELFF. The CDR3 bases are TGTGCCAGCAACCCGACCGACAGGGGCACCGGGGAGCTGTTTTTT.

The chain carries TRBV7-8 and TRBJ1-1; TRBD1 is a possible D gene (5 bases). V dropped 0 bases and J dropped 2 bases, with 7 bases sitting between them. The CDR3 has 14 amino acids. Germline V gives CDR1 SGHVS, CDR2 FQNEAQ. The CDR3 DNA reads TGTGCCAGCAGCTTAGCGACAGCTAACACTGAAGCTTTCTTT. Protein: CASSLATANTEAFF.

In its sample, this clone was seen a few times. The rearrangement links TRBV19 to TRBJ1-1, with 8 bases aligning to TRBD1. Unmatched junction bases numbered 5, after V lost 8 bases and J lost 3 bases. CDR1 and CDR2 from the germline V gene are LNHDA and SQIVND (reference sequence). This CDR3 region has 13 residues. CDR3 DNA sequence: TGTGCCAGTGGACAGGGACGCCACACTGAAGCTTTCTTT. Amino acids: CASGQGRHTEAFF.

The genes are TRBV4-3 and TRBJ2-5, with no clear D. V was pared by 0 bases and J by 9 bases, with 11 bases between. Per germline, CDR1 LGHNA and CDR2 YSLEER. The CDR3 loop spans 13 amino acids. Here the CDR3 reads CASSQDGRDAQYF. The CDR3 coding sequence is TGCGCCAGCAGCCAAGACGGTCGAGATGCCCAGTACTTC.

The V and J genes are TRBV7-3 and TRBJ2-7, with 8 bases aligning to TRBD2. V shed 2 bases, J shed 2 bases, and the junction held 5 bases outside the gene matches. The germline gives CDR1 SGHTA, CDR2 FQGTGA. The CDR3 runs 15 residues. The DNA of the CDR3 is TGTGCCAGCAGCTTAGTTGGAGCGGGAGCCTACGAGCAGTACTTC. Translating gives CASSLVGAGAYEQYF.

The chain has TRBV7-8 and TRBJ2-7; weak D call: TRBD1 (5 bases). This CDR3 comprises 13 residues. V was trimmed by 1 base and J by 11 bases, leaving 15 bases between them. Per germline, CDR1 SGHVS and CDR2 FQNEAQ. CDR3 residues: CASSLDSRGSEYF. The DNA for the CDR3 is TGTGCCAGCAGCTTAGATAGTAGGGGAAGCGAGTACTTC.

A few counts support this clone. The chain uses TRBV7-9 and TRBJ1-1, with D perhaps TRBD1 (5 bases). V lost 9 bases to trimming and J lost 0 bases, with 11 bases between them. CDR1 and CDR2 from the germline V gene are SEHNR and FQNEAQ (reference sequence). The CDR3 has 13 amino acids. The CDR3 sequence is CASSGGVNTEAFF. Here the CDR3 DNA reads TGTGCCAGTTCCGGGGGTGTGAACACTGAAGCTTTCTTT.

The chain combines TRBV6-5 with TRBJ2-5; 8 bases agree with TRBD2. Germline V lookup: CDR1 MNHEY, CDR2 SVGAGI. The CDR3 length is 13 residues. V shed 8 bases, J shed 4 bases, and the junction held 6 bases outside the gene matches. The CDR3 DNA reads as TGTGCCAGCTCCGGGGGGGCCTTAGAGACCCAGTACTTC. Its protein is CASSGGALETQYF.

Remarks on this clone: Its ends do not fully match the called genes, so a read error is possible. The rearrangement links TRBV7-6 to TRBJ2-7; no reliable D call. This CDR3 is 14 amino acids long. The germline gives CDR1 SGHVS, CDR2 FNYEAQ. In DNA form, the CDR3 reads TGTGCCAGCAGCCGAGAGGTGTACTCCGACGAGCAGTACTTC. Protein: CASSREVYSDEQYF.